A selection of T cell receptor beta chains follows, all from one sample in a study of blood T cell repertoires in COVID-19. Produced via immunoSEQ multiplex PCR; TCRdb's table is partial and in-frame only. The sample includes some 89,000 clones, roughly 86% of them seen just once. Material: peripheral blood. The source is a woman over 75 with acute or convalescent COVID-19. Each CDR3 is given with its conserved first and last residue. Each record gives: CDR3 length, D gene, V gene, J gene, clone size, CDR3 DNA, CDR3 protein. A D gene is named only where the DNA matches it firmly. Size is omitted from some rows. Given values are once, few, many or a class for expanded clones.

length: 13
D: NA
V: TRBV19
J: TRBJ2-2
size: NA
DNA: TGTGCCAGTGAGCCCCAGGGGACCCGGGAGCTGTTTTTT
CDR3: CASEPQGTRELFF

length: 15
D: NA
V: TRBV25-1
J: TRBJ2-2
size: NA
DNA: TGTGCCAGCAGTGATCCGGGACTCCTGACCGGGGAGCTGTTTTTT
CDR3: CASSDPGLLTGELFF

length: 15
D: NA
V: TRBV7-8
J: TRBJ1-1
size: NA
DNA: TGTGCCAGCAGCGCTGGAGGACAGAAGGACACTGAAGCTTTCTTT
CDR3: CASSAGGQKDTEAFF

length: 14
D: NA
V: TRBV2
J: TRBJ2-7
size: NA
DNA: TGTGCCAGCAGCCCAGACAGGAGCTCCTACGAGCAGTACTTC
CDR3: CASSPDRSSYEQYF

length: 15
D: TRBD1
V: TRBV5-1
J: TRBJ2-7
size: NA
DNA: TGCGCCAGCAGCTTGGCAACAGGGGCAAACTACGAGCAGTACTTC
CDR3: CASSLATGANYEQYF

length: 15
D: NA
V: TRBV5-6
J: TRBJ1-6
size: NA
DNA: TGTGCCAGCAGCCCCGGGGGGGGTATTAGCTCACCCCTCCACTTT
CDR3: CASSPGGGISSPLHF

length: 15
D: NA
V: TRBV5-1
J: TRBJ2-3
size: NA
DNA: TGCGCCAGCAGCTTGGTAGGGTCGGGGGCAGATACGCAGTATTTT
CDR3: CASSLVGSGADTQYF

length: 12
D: NA
V: TRBV12-3/TRBV12-4
J: TRBJ1-2
size: NA
DNA: TGTGCCAGCATGGAGGCCGGGAACGGCTACACCTTC
CDR3: CASMEAGNGYTF

length: 14
D: TRBD2
V: TRBV20-1
J: TRBJ2-5
size: NA
DNA: TGCAGTGCTAGTCGACTAGCGGGGGTGGAGACCCAGTACTTC
CDR3: CSASRLAGVETQYF

length: 14
D: NA
V: TRBV6-1
J: TRBJ2-5
size: NA
DNA: TGTGCCAGCAGTGAGAACCCAGGGGGGGAGACCCAGTACTTC
CDR3: CASSENPGGETQYF

length: 14
D: NA
V: TRBV10-1
J: TRBJ1-1
size: once
DNA: TGCGCCAGCAGTTCGCGTACAGAGAACACTGAAGCTTTCTTT
CDR3: CASSSRTENTEAFF

length: 17
D: TRBD1
V: TRBV19
J: TRBJ1-2
size: NA
DNA: TGTGCCAGCAGAACAATCGACAGGGGATTAAATCTCTATGGCTACACCTTC
CDR3: CASRTIDRGLNLYGYTF

length: 12
D: NA
V: TRBV28
J: TRBJ2-7
size: NA
DNA: TGTGCCAGCAGATTTTCAAACTACGAGCAGTACTTC
CDR3: CASRFSNYEQYF